Each of the 27 T cell receptor beta chains below was sequenced from the same sample in a study of T cells in Graves' hyperthyroidism and ophthalmopathy. RNA transcripts were the template for amplifying TCR beta CDR3 regions. The HTBI primer set drove a first-round RT-PCR of the TCR CDR3. TCRdb used MiXCR to reprocess the multiplex PCR reads, holding one entry per CDR3 protein. The sample carries more than 500,000 distinct CDR3 sequences, around 16% recorded once. The sample taken for sequencing was blood. All receptors derive from a woman aged 25 to 39 with Graves' ophthalmopathy.

Comments on this clonotype: One end of the junction varies from germline; a read error may be responsible. V is TRBV5-1 and J is TRBJ2-7; D not resolved. The length of the CDR3 is 13 residues. The germline V gene has CDR1 SGHRS and CDR2 YFSETQ. CDR3 sequence: CASSLVGSYERYF. The CDR3 DNA reads as TGCGCCAGCAGCTTGGTGGGTAGCTACGAGCGGTACTTC.

This rearrangement joins TRBV10-2 to TRBJ1-5; 7 bases are a match to TRBD1. The germline CDR1 and CDR2 sequences are WSHSY and SAAADI. This CDR3 is 16 amino acids long. V lost 7 bases and J lost 4; bases outside the gene matches: 13. CDR3 in DNA: TGCGCCAGCACCCCTCGGGGGACAGACCGTAATCAGCCCCAGCATTTT. Translated: CASTPRGTDRNQPQHF.

This clonotype came up a few times. V and J are TRBV5-4 and TRBJ2-5; 7 nucleotides align to TRBD2. There are 18 residues in the CDR3. The germline V gene encodes CDR1 SGHNT and CDR2 YYREEE (reference sequence). Germline trimming cut 0 bases from V and 4 bases from J; bases unmatched to any gene: 15. CDR3 DNA: TGTGCCAGCAGCTTGGCGGCTAGCGGCCCAAGGGTCGGAGAGACCCAGTACTTC. Translating it yields CASSLAASGPRVGETQYF.

Many counts were recorded for this clonotype. The rearrangement uses TRBV20-1 and TRBJ2-5, with unresolved D. V gave up 3 bases and J gave up 2 bases, with 13 bases separating them. Per germline, CDR1 DFQATT and CDR2 SNEGSKA (reference sequence). There are 14 residues in the CDR3. DNA of the CDR3: TGCAGTGCTAGCGTCCCGGGCATACAAGAGACCCAGTACTTC. It is translated as CSASVPGIQETQYF.

This clonotype has a count of ten or more. The V gene is TRBV7-9, the J gene TRBJ1-2; D unclear. CDR1 is SEHNR and CDR2 is FQNEAQ in the germline V gene (reference sequence). The CDR3 length is 14 residues. Trimming shortened V by 1 base and J by 4 bases, and 10 bases separated the two germline ends. The CDR3 here is CASSLEGSFYGYTF. CDR3 nucleotide sequence: TGTGCCAGCAGCTTAGAGGGATCGTTCTATGGCTACACCTTC. The whole variable domain, remainder taken from reference TRBV7-9 and TRBJ1-2, is DTGVSQNPRHKITKRGQNVTFRCDPISEHNRLYWYRQTLGQGPEFLTYFQNEAQLEKSRLLSDRFSAERPKGSFSTLEIQRTEQGDSAMYLCASSLEGSFYGYTFGSGTRLTVV.

This clonotype was recorded many times. Relative to the germline gene, one junction end is altered; a read error may explain this. V and J are TRBV11-2 and TRBJ2-7; D may correspond to TRBD1 or TRBD2 (5 bases each). This CDR3 is 14 amino acids long. The germline gives CDR1 SGHAT, CDR2 FQNNGV. Here the CDR3 reads CASSPGGSSYEQYF. The DNA of the CDR3 is TGCGCCAGCAGCCCTGGGGGTTCCTCCTACGAGCAGTACTTC.

The sample holds many counts of this clonotype. The chain links TRBV18 to TRBJ1-1; D might be TRBD1 (5 bases). V lost 6 bases, J lost 2 bases, and 13 bases lay in between. There are 14 residues in the CDR3. Germline lookup yields CDR1 KGHSH and CDR2 LQKENI. The CDR3 nucleotides are TGTGCCAGCTCGCCTCCGACAGTAAACACTGAAGCTTTCTTT. Translating it yields CASSPPTVNTEAFF.

This clonotype was found a few times. V and J are TRBV20-1 and TRBJ2-3; 8 bases are shared with TRBD2. J gave up 0 bases and V 3 bases, and 8 bases lay outside the gene matches. The CDR3 spans 16 residues. The germline V gene has CDR1 DFQATT and CDR2 SNEGSKA (reference sequence). For the CDR3, the DNA is TGCAGTGCTAGCCTTAGACTAGCGTTTAGCACAGATACGCAGTATTTT. As protein: CSASLRLAFSTDTQYF.

This clonotype was recorded a few times. V usage is TRBV20-1 and J usage is TRBJ2-2; no firm D call. The ends were cut back, 0 bases at V and 2 bases at J, with 13 bases in the middle. This CDR3 contains 16 residues. Germline V gene lookup returns CDR1 DFQATT and CDR2 SNEGSKA (reference sequence). The CDR3 DNA reads as TGCAGTGCTAGAGATCAAGCAGAAGATAACACCGGGGAGCTGTTTTTT. It yields the protein CSARDQAEDNTGELFF.

The chain is built from TRBV5-5 and TRBJ1-2; 7 positions match TRBD1. V shed 4 bases and J 2 bases; nucleotides not matched to a gene: 5. In germline, CDR1 is SGHKS, CDR2 YYEKEE (reference sequence). This CDR3 is 14 amino acids long. The CDR3 nucleotides read TGTGCCAGCAGCCCGATGACAGGGAACTATGGCTACACCTTC. This codes for CASSPMTGNYGYTF.

This clonotype was seen repeatedly, ten times or more. The genes are TRBV6-5 and TRBJ2-7; 10 positions agree with TRBD1. The CDR3 has 15 amino acids. Germline V gives CDR1 MNHEY, CDR2 SVGAGI. V was clipped by 2 bases and J by 3 bases; unmatched bases: 4. DNA of the CDR3: TGTGCCAGCAGTTACCGGACAGGGGGGAGCTACGAGCAGTACTTC. Translation gives CASSYRTGGSYEQYF.

This clonotype was found many times. The genes are TRBV7-2 and TRBJ2-3; D not resolved. V lost 3 bases, J lost 4 bases, and 17 bases lay in between. Germline V gene lookup returns CDR1 SGHTA and CDR2 FQGNSA. The CDR3 covers 16 residues. The CDR3 loop reads CASSLSGPPSADTQYF. The CDR3 DNA is TGTGCCAGCAGCTTGTCGGGCCCACCGTCGGCAGATACGCAGTATTTT.

In its sample, this clonotype was seen many times. The chain combines TRBV30 with TRBJ1-4; weak D call: TRBD1 (5 bases). V lost 2 bases, J lost 7 bases, and 20 bases lay in between. The CDR3 has 16 residues. Germline V lookup: CDR1 GTSNPN, CDR2 SVGIG (reference sequence). CDR3 sequence (DNA): TGTGCCTGGAGTAGGGGCCAGGCCAGTGGGGGTGAAAAACTGTTTTTT. As protein: CAWSRGQASGGEKLFF.

Only a few counts were recorded for this clonotype. The chain couples TRBV6-1 to TRBJ1-1; 7 nucleotides align to TRBD1. Trimming removed 2 bases from V and 4 bases from J; junction bases left unmatched: 4. The CDR3 totals 14 residues. Germline values: CDR1 MNHNS, CDR2 SASEGT. CDR3 nucleotide sequence: TGTGCCAGCAGTGAAAGGGGGCAGGTCACTGAAGCTTTCTTT. Translating it yields CASSERGQVTEAFF.

The chain employs TRBV6-1 and TRBJ2-3; TRBD1 agrees at 12 bases. Germline V gives CDR1 MNHNS, CDR2 SASEGT. This CDR3 contains 16 residues. Trimming at V came to 6 bases and at J to 6 bases, leaving 10 bases not matched to a gene. The CDR3 loop is CASRGTGGFWADTQYF. The CDR3 region has the DNA TGTGCCAGCAGAGGGACAGGGGGCTTTTGGGCGGATACGCAGTATTTT.

V usage is TRBV27 and J usage is TRBJ2-7; 7 positions match TRBD2. The CDR3 runs 16 residues. Germline CDR1 is MNHEY and CDR2 is SMNVEV (reference sequence). The V and J ends lost 4 bases and 4 bases, in that order; junction bases with no gene match: 13. CDR3 amino acids: CASSSRGERASYEQYF. DNA of the CDR3: TGTGCCAGCAGTTCCCGGGGGGAGCGGGCCTCTTACGAGCAGTACTTC.

At least ten counts were recorded for this clonotype. The J gene is TRBJ2-2, the V gene TRBV7-3, with D unresolved. The germline V gene encodes CDR1 SGHTA and CDR2 FQGTGA. The CDR3 contains 14 residues. The V and J ends lost 7 bases and 0 bases respectively, with 9 bases between them. The CDR3 region is CASTLGANTGELFF. Here the CDR3 DNA reads TGTGCCAGCACCCTTGGGGCGAACACCGGGGAGCTGTTTTTT.

This sequence joins TRBV19 and TRBJ1-5; TRBD1 aligns across 7 bases. V trimming: 9 bases; J trimming: 2 bases; junction bases outside the gene matches: 7. Per the germline V gene, CDR1 is LNHDA and CDR2 is SQIVND (reference sequence). The CDR3 consists of 14 residues. The CDR3 sequence: CASDQGGGNQPQHF. CDR3 bases: TGTGCCAGCGACCAGGGGGGTGGCAATCAGCCCCAGCATTTT. The full variable domain, completed using reference TRBV19 and TRBJ1-5, is DGGITQSPKYLFRKEGQNVTLSCEQNLNHDAMYWYRQDPGQGLRLIYYSQIVNDFQKGDIAEGYSVSREKKESFPLTVTSAQKNPTAFYLCASDQGGGNQPQHFGDGTRLSIL.

This clonotype was seen ten or more times. CDR3 protein: CASSYTNRGQTQYF. The CDR3 region has the DNA TGTGCCAGCAGCTACACAAACAGGGGTCAGACCCAGTACTTC. The chain is built from TRBV7-9 and TRBJ2-5, with 7 bases aligning to TRBD1. Germline assignment: CDR1 SEHNR and CDR2 FQNEAQ (reference sequence). The CDR3 is 14 residues long. J gave up 6 bases and V 4 bases, and 8 bases lay outside the gene matches.

This clonotype appeared a few times. This rearrangement joins TRBV7-9 to TRBJ2-1; TRBD2 matches 14 bases. CDR3 length: 16 amino acids. The junction had 7 bases not matched to a gene; V was cut back by 5 bases and J by 7 bases. Germline loops: CDR1 SEHNR, CDR2 FQNEAQ (reference sequence). CDR3 sequence: CASSARLAGGWNEQFF. CDR3 bases: TGTGCCAGCAGCGCCAGACTAGCGGGAGGGTGGAATGAGCAGTTCTTC.

This clonotype turned up a few times. The chain couples TRBV5-1 to TRBJ2-3, with 7 bases aligning to TRBD2. This CDR3 is built from 15 residues. Germline V gives CDR1 SGHRS, CDR2 YFSETQ. V shed 0 bases and J 2 bases; nucleotides not matched to a gene: 3. The DNA for the CDR3 is TGCGCCAGCAGCTTGGCCGGGGGGTTCACAGATACGCAGTATTTT. Translated: CASSLAGGFTDTQYF.

The table lists this clonotype with many counts. This chain uses TRBV3-1 with TRBJ2-7, with a possible D match to TRBD1 (6 bases). The V and J ends lost 6 bases and 2 bases respectively, with 14 bases between them. CDR1 and CDR2 (germline): LGHDT, YNNKEL (reference sequence). This CDR3 contains 14 residues. For the CDR3, the DNA is TGTGCCAGCAGGCTGCAGGGGACCCCCTACGAGCAGTACTTC. The encoded protein is CASRLQGTPYEQYF.

Concerning this clonotype itself: A much larger clone is a single base away; this may be a read error. The rearrangement uses TRBV15 and TRBJ2-3, with 8 nucleotides matching TRBD1. The CDR3 is 16 amino acids. Germline CDR1 and CDR2: LNHNV and YYDKDF (reference sequence). For the CDR3, the DNA is TGTGCCGCCAGCAGAGTTGGGCAGGGGGCAGCAGATACGCAGTATTTT. It specifies CAASRVGQGAADTQYF.

This clonotype has a count of ten or more. The rearrangement uses TRBV9 and TRBJ1-1; no firm D call. V dropped 1 base and J dropped 5 bases, with 9 bases sitting between them. The CDR3 contains 13 residues. Germline V gives CDR1 SGDLS, CDR2 YYNGEE. In DNA, the CDR3 is TGTGCCAGCAGCGTAAATTGGCAGACTGAAGCTTTCTTT. It translates to CASSVNWQTEAFF.

The chain carries TRBV13 and TRBJ2-2; D gene ambiguous. The ends were cut back, 5 bases at V and 0 bases at J, with 13 bases in the middle. The germline V gene has CDR1 PRHDT and CDR2 FYEKMQ (reference sequence). CDR3 length: 16 residues. The CDR3 DNA is TGTGCCAGCAGCCCCCGAGGTACCGCGAACACCGGGGAGCTGTTTTTT. Translating gives CASSPRGTANTGELFF.

This clonotype was seen more than once but under ten times. The junction shows a germline mismatch at one end, possibly a read error. This sequence joins TRBV11-2 and TRBJ1-1; no definite D call. The CDR3 length is 13 residues. CDR1 SGHAT and CDR2 FQNNGV come from the germline V gene. The CDR3 here is CVSSLSRETEAFF. In DNA form, the CDR3 reads TGTGTCAGCAGCCTAAGTCGGGAAACTGAAGCTTTCTTT.

The rearrangement links TRBV2 to TRBJ2-3; TRBD1 might be the D (5 bases). In germline, CDR1 is SNHLY, CDR2 FYNNEI. Trimming left V 7 bases short and J 2 bases short, with 16 bases between. This CDR3 region has 15 residues. DNA of the CDR3: TGTGCCAGCAAAGGTTGGGGCGAGGACACAGATACGCAGTATTTT. Translation gives CASKGWGEDTDTQYF.